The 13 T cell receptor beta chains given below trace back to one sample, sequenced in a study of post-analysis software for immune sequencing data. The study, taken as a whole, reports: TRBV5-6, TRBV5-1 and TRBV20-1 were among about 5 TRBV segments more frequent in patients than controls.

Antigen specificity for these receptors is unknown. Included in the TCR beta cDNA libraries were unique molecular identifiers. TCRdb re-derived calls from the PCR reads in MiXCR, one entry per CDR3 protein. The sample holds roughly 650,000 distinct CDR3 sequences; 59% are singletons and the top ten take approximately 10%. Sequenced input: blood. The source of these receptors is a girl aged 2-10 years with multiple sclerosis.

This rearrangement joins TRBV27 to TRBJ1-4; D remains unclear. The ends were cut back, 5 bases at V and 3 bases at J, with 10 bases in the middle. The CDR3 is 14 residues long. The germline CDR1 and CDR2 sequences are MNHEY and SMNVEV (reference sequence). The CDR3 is CASSPFKANEKLFF. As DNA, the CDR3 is TGTGCCAGCAGTCCCTTCAAGGCTAATGAAAAACTGTTTTTT.

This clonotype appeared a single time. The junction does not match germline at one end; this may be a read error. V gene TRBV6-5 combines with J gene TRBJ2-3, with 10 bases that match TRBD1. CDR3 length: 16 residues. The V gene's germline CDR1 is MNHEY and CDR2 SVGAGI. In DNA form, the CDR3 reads TGCGCCAGCAGTTACCTTGAGACAGGGGGCGTAGATACGCAGTATTTT. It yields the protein CASSYLETGGVDTQYF.

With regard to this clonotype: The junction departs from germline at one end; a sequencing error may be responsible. CDR3 sequence reads: CASSLRGSIDTQYF. CDR3 nucleotides: TGTGCCAGCAGCTTGAGGGGCAGCATAGATACGCAGTATTTT. This chain connects TRBV7-2 to TRBJ2-3; the D gene could be TRBD1 or TRBD2 (5 bases each). The length of the CDR3 is 14 residues. Germline lookup yields CDR1 SGHTA and CDR2 FQGNSA.

The CDR3 sequence: CSARDMKRLAKNIQYF. The CDR3 DNA reads TGCAGTGCGCGGGATATGAAAAGATTAGCCAAAAACATTCAGTACTTC. V and J are TRBV20-1 and TRBJ2-4; D is possibly TRBD2 (6 bases). Germline V CDR1 and CDR2: DFQATT, SNEGSKA (reference sequence). The CDR3 spans 16 residues. The germline V and J ends were trimmed by 6 bases and 0 bases, with 18 bases remaining between them.

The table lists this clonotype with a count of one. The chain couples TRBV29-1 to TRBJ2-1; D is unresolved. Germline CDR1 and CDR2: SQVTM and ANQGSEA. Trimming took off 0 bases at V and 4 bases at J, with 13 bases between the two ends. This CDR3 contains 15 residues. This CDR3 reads CSVEERLGGYNEQFF. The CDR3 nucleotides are TGCAGCGTTGAAGAGCGGTTGGGCGGTTACAATGAGCAGTTCTTC.

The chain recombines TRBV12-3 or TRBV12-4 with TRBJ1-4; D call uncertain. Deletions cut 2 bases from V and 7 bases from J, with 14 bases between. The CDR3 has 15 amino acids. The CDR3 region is CASSLNNRGSEKLFF. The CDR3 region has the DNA TGTGCCAGCAGTTTAAACAACCGCGGGAGTGAAAAACTGTTTTTT.

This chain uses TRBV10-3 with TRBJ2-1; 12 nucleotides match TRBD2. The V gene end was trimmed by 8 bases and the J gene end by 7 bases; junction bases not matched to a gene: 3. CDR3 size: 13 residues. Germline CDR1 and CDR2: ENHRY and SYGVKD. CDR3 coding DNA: TGTGCCATCTTGGGACTAGCGGGTAATGAGCAGTTCTTC. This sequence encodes CAILGLAGNEQFF.

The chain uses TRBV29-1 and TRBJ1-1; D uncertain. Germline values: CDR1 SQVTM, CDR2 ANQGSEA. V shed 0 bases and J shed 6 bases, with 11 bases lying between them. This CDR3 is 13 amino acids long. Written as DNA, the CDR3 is TGCAGCGTTGAAGATCCCGGGGTCTCTGAAGCTTTCTTT. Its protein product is CSVEDPGVSEAFF.

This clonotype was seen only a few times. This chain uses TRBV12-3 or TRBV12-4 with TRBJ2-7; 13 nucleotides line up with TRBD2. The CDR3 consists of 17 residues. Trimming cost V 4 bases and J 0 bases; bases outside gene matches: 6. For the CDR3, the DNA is TGTGCCAGCAGTTCCTCCGGGACTAGCGGGATCTCCTACGAGCAGTACTTC. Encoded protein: CASSSSGTSGISYEQYF.

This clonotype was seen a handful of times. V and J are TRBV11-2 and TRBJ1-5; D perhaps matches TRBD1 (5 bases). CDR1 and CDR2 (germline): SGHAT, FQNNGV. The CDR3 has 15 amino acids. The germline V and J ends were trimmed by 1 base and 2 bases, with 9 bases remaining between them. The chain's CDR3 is CASSLGGDGNQPQHF. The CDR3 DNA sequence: TGTGCCAGCAGCTTAGGCGGGGACGGCAATCAGCCCCAGCATTTT.

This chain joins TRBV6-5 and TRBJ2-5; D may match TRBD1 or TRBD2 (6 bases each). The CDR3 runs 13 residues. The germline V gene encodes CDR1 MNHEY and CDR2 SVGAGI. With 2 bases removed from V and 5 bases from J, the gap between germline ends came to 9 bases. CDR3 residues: CASSYGGPETQYF. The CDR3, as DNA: TGTGCCAGCAGTTACGGGGGGCCGGAGACCCAGTACTTC.

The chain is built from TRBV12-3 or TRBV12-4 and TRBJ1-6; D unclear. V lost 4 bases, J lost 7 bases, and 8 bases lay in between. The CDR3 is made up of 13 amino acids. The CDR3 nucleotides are TGTGCCAGCAGTTCTGGGTCCAATTCACCCCTCCACTTT. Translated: CASSSGSNSPLHF.

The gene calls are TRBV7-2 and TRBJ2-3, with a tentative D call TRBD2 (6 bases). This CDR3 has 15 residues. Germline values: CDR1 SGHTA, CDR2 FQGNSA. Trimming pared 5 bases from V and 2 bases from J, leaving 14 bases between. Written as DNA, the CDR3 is TGTGCCAGCAGCGCGGGACTCTCTAACACAGATACGCAGTATTTT. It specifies CASSAGLSNTDTQYF.